This entry lists 6 T cell receptor beta chains sequenced from one sample in a study of beta chain features in type 1 diabetes. What was sequenced were expressed TCRB transcripts, since all of the isolated RNA had been reverse transcribed. Method: immunoSEQ multiplex PCR; TCRdb's copy keeps in-frame clones and lacks some. Among approximately 250,000 clones, approximately 14% were seen once, and the ten largest hold about 0.03%. Sample: naive CD4+ T cells from blood. The receptors here all came from a woman in her forties in good health.

The chain recombines TRBV11-2 with TRBJ2-3; 9 nucleotides line up with TRBD2. With 6 bases clipped from V and 0 bases from J, the junction kept 1 base outside the gene matches. CDR1 SGHAT and CDR2 FQNNGV come from the germline V gene. The CDR3 is 14 amino acids. Here the CDR3 reads CASRLAGSTDTQYF. The CDR3 nucleotides are TGTGCCAGCAGGCTAGCGGGGAGCACAGATACGCAGTATTTT.

This clone showed up just a few times. This chain uses TRBV9 with TRBJ1-4; the D is unclear. The CDR3 has 12 residues. Per the germline V gene, CDR1 is SGDLS and CDR2 is YYNGEE. V shed 0 bases and J shed 10 bases, with 7 bases lying between them. CDR3 residues: CASSVGTGKLFF. Written as DNA, the CDR3 is TGTGCCAGCAGCGTAGGTACCGGAAAACTGTTTTTT.

This clone turned up a few times. The genes are TRBV6-6 and TRBJ1-2; possible D gene TRBD1, 5 bases. Germline V gives CDR1 MNHNY, CDR2 SVGAGI (reference sequence). The CDR3 has 12 residues. The germline V and J ends were trimmed by 6 bases and 8 bases, with 13 bases remaining between them. The CDR3 sequence is CASSRDWEGYTF. The CDR3 DNA follows: TGTGCCAGCAGCAGGGACTGGGAGGGCTACACCTTC.

With regard to this clone: One junction end does not reproduce the germline sequence, and a read error may be involved. J is TRBJ2-5 and V is TRBV7-7, with 10 nucleotides matching TRBD1. CDR1 and CDR2 (germline): SSHAT, FNYEAQ (reference sequence). The CDR3 is 15 amino acids. As DNA, the CDR3 is TGTGCTAGCAGCTTAGGGGACAGGGGCCAGGAGACCCAGTACTTC. It yields the protein CASSLGDRGQETQYF.

Only a few counts were recorded for this clone. V usage is TRBV2 and J usage is TRBJ2-7; TRBD2 might be the D (6 bases). The germline V gene encodes CDR1 SNHLY and CDR2 FYNNEI. V shed 8 bases and J shed 3 bases, with 11 bases lying between them. The CDR3 loop spans 12 amino acids. The CDR3 nucleotides are TGTGCCAGCCGGGGACTTATCTACGAGCAGTACTTC. It translates to CASRGLIYEQYF.

This clone was recorded a few times. The chain couples TRBV6-5 to TRBJ1-2; D ambiguous. Per the germline V gene, CDR1 is MNHEY and CDR2 is SVGAGI. Trimming took 6 bases from V and 2 from J, leaving 10 bases between them. The CDR3 runs 13 residues. CDR3 protein: CASRLDPNYGYTF. The CDR3 DNA sequence: TGTGCCAGCAGACTAGATCCGAACTATGGCTACACCTTC.